The 5 T cell receptor beta chains in this list originate from one sample, sequenced in a study of shared T cell receptors in the human thymus. Profiling relied on immunoSEQ multiplex PCR, and the TCRdb table lists in-frame clones only, not all of them. The sample carries about 730,000 clones, over 75% recorded once. This sample was shared with a second study, whose subject was human thymus T cells.

Input material: thymocytes. These receptors were collected from a girl under two years old with a congenital heart defect.

The chain has TRBV29-1 and TRBJ1-1, with 8 bases fitting TRBD1. The CDR3 spans 14 residues. Germline-derived CDR1 and CDR2 are SQVTM and ANQGSEA. V shed 7 bases and J 0 bases; nucleotides not matched to a gene: 7. CDR3 region: CSERQGPMNTEAFF. The CDR3 region has the DNA TGCAGCGAAAGACAGGGGCCGATGAACACTGAAGCTTTCTTT.

This chain joins TRBV19 and TRBJ2-3; 8 nucleotides align to TRBD1. This CDR3 is 17 amino acids long. J gave up 0 bases and V 5 bases, and 10 bases lay outside the gene matches. CDR1 and CDR2 from the germline V gene are LNHDA and SQIVND (reference sequence). CDR3 sequence: CASSPRGQGFSTDTQYF. CDR3 coding DNA: TGTGCCAGTAGTCCAAGAGGACAGGGCTTTAGCACAGATACGCAGTATTTT. The variable domain in full, with the rest retrieved from reference TRBV19 and TRBJ2-3, is DGGITQSPKYLFRKEGQNVTLSCEQNLNHDAMYWYRQDPGQGLRLIYYSQIVNDFQKGDIAEGYSVSREKKESFPLTVTSAQKNPTAFYLCASSPRGQGFSTDTQYFGPGTRLTVL.

The CDR3 region is CASSSGTQYF. As DNA, the CDR3 is TGTGCCAGCAGCTCGGGGACCCAGTACTTC. The chain combines TRBV7-9 with TRBJ2-5; no reliable D call. The CDR3 covers 10 residues. Per the germline V gene, CDR1 is SEHNR and CDR2 is FQNEAQ (reference sequence). Trimming stripped 4 bases from V and 7 bases from J, with 4 bases between.

This chain connects TRBV6-1 to TRBJ1-2; D not resolved. V lost 6 bases, J lost 2 bases, and 10 bases lay in between. Germline CDR1 MNHNS, CDR2 SASEGT. The CDR3 extends over 13 amino acids. The CDR3: CASRTTTNYGYTF. The CDR3 DNA sequence: TGTGCCAGCAGGACGACAACCAACTATGGCTACACCTTC.

The CDR3, as DNA: TGTGCCAGCAGTTCTAGGGGGGGGAATAATTCACCCCTCCACTTT. As protein: CASSSRGGNNSPLHF. The chain uses TRBV28 and TRBJ1-6; D is possibly TRBD1 (6 bases). Germline assignment: CDR1 MDHEN and CDR2 SYDVKM. The CDR3 runs 15 residues. The V end lost 4 bases, the J end lost 5 bases, and 12 bases lay between the germline ends.